This TCR beta chain is drawn from a study of technical replicates of blood from several donors. CDR3 length: 17 amino acids. J lost 3 bases, V lost 5 bases, and 12 bases had no gene match. From germline, CDR1 is MGHRA and CDR2 YSYEKL. Assay used: immunoSEQ multiplex PCR; TCRdb lists only in-frame clones, some missing. The sample has about 94,000 clones; approximately 94% are singletons. This sequence joins TRBV4-1 and TRBJ2-7, with TRBD2 identical over 11 bases. This receptor was obtained from a human donor in good health. Sequenced input: T cells isolated from PBMCs. This CDR3 reads CASSVSRGTSGIYEQYF. The CDR3 DNA is TGCGCCAGCAGCGTTAGCCGAGGGACTAGCGGCATCTACGAGCAGTACTTC.